These T cell receptor beta chains were read from a single sample in a study of tumor-infiltrating lymphocytes in glioblastoma multiforme. TCRdb ran MiXCR on the multiplex PCR reads and lists one entry per CDR3 protein. The repertoire consists of more than 10,000 distinct CDR3 sequences, with approximately 70% occurring once and the leading ten covering 29%. The specimen was brain tumor tissue. The receptors originated from a male donor with glioblastoma. The CDR3 runs from the conserved cysteine through the conserved F or W. D genes are given only for firm matches. Not every row has a clone size; where given, it reads once, few, many or a size class.

v_call	d_call	j_call	clone_size	cdr3_nt	cdr3_aa
TRBV6-1	NA	TRBJ2-1	medium-sized	TGTGCCAGCAGTTTAGAAACTAGTTTGAATGAGCAGTTCTTC	CASSLETSLNEQFF
TRBV4-1	NA	TRBJ1-1	medium-sized	TGCGCCAGCAGCCAAGATGGCGGCAGGCCGGGGAACACTGAAGCTTTCTTT	CASSQDGGRPGNTEAFF
TRBV6-6	NA	TRBJ2-3	NA	TGTGCCAGCAGTGACGTAGTGAACACGCAGTATTTT	CASSDVVNTQYF
TRBV10-3	NA	TRBJ2-7	few	TGTGCCATCAGTGGGGGCCCTACCTTCTATGAGCAGCACTTC	CAISGGPTFYEQHF
TRBV10-3	NA	TRBJ2-2	NA	TGTGCCACCCGTCCAGGAGGGGGCGGGGAGCTGTTTTTT	CATRPGGGGELFF
TRBV10-2	NA	TRBJ1-5	medium-sized	TGCGCCAGTAGGGGGGCAGGGCGCAATCAGCCCCAGCATTTT	CASRGAGRNQPQHF
TRBV18	TRBD2	TRBJ2-1	few	TGTGCCAGCTCACCACGTTCAGGACTAGCGGGAGGGCCGGCCTACAATGAGCAGTTCTTC	CASSPRSGLAGGPAYNEQFF
TRBV6-5	NA	TRBJ1-5	NA	TGTGCCAGCAGGGACAGCGTGGGAGGGCCCCAGCATTTT	CASRDSVGGPQHF
TRBV7-8	TRBD2	TRBJ2-3	NA	TGTGTCAGCAGCTCCGACGGGACTAGCGGTGGGGAAACAGATACGCAGTATTTT	CVSSSDGTSGGETDTQYF
TRBV6-1	NA	TRBJ2-7	NA	TGTGCCCGCGGTGACGGTCCCTACGAGCAGTACTTC	CARGDGPYEQYF
TRBV4-2	TRBD1	TRBJ1-2	NA	TGTGCCAGCAGCCAAGAGCTCCGGACAGGAGAAGTTAACGGCTACACCTTC	CASSQELRTGEVNGYTF
TRBV11-2	NA	TRBJ2-2	large	TGTGCCAGCAGCTTAGGTCTAGATCCCGGGGAGCTGTTTTTT	CASSLGLDPGELFF
TRBV12-3/TRBV12-4	NA	TRBJ1-3	NA	TGTGCCAGCAACCAGGGTGTCTCTGGAAACACCATATATTTT	CASNQGVSGNTIYF
TRBV20-1	NA	TRBJ2-1	few	TGCAGTGCTATCTCACTTCAGGAGCAGTTCTTC	CSAISLQEQFF